Below, 23 T cell receptor beta chains from the same sample are listed, as sequenced in a study of blood T cell repertoires in COVID-19 (dated by TCRdb to 2020 to 2021). Libraries were made using the immunoSEQ multiplex PCR assay. TCRdb took over this immuneACCESS table, retaining in-frame rearrangements with V and J assigned. Such tables are incomplete; in checked studies, under half of the missing clones stem from an unresolved V gene, and the remainder is unexplained. Recorded for this sample are 250,000 or so clones; 85% of them occurred a single time. The ten largest clones add up to roughly 6.7% of the sample. The sample consisted of PBMCs or T cells enriched from blood (not recorded which). The receptors originated from a woman aged 50 to 65 who had been exposed to COVID-19.

This clone showed up just a few times. The chain recombines TRBV5-1 with TRBJ2-1; D remains unclear. The V gene's germline CDR1 is SGHRS and CDR2 YFSETQ. Between the trimmed V and J ends, which lost 2 bases and 8 bases, there was a span of 11 bases. The CDR3 is 13 amino acids. The CDR3 sequence is CASSLIPFDEQFF. In nucleotides, the CDR3 is TGCGCCAGCAGCTTAATCCCGTTCGATGAGCAGTTCTTC.

The rearrangement joins TRBV6-5 to TRBJ1-1; no firm D call. CDR1 MNHEY and CDR2 SVGAGI come from the germline V gene. The ends were cut back, 5 bases at V and 4 bases at J, with 11 bases in the middle. CDR3 length equals 13 residues. CDR3 protein: CASSPLSGTEAFF. The CDR3 DNA is TGTGCCAGCAGTCCCCTGAGCGGCACTGAAGCTTTCTTT.

This clone was seen only once. The rearrangement links TRBV3-1 (or the pseudogene TRBV3-2) to TRBJ2-2; TRBD2 aligns across 7 bases. This CDR3 is 17 amino acids long. Germline CDR1 reads LGHDT; CDR2 reads YNNKEL (reference sequence). Trimming at V came to 4 bases and at J to 1 base, leaving 9 bases not matched to a gene. CDR3 sequence: CASSPRASGLNTGELFF. DNA of the CDR3: TGTGCCAGCAGCCCCAGGGCTAGCGGCCTGAACACCGGGGAGCTGTTTTTT.

This chain links TRBV2 with TRBJ2-1, with 8 bases matching TRBD2. This CDR3 contains 13 residues. Germline V gene lookup returns CDR1 SNHLY and CDR2 FYNNEI. V shed 9 bases, J shed 8 bases, and the junction held 9 bases outside the gene matches. DNA of the CDR3: TGTGCCAGGAAAGGGGACGGGGGGGATGAGCAGTTCTTC. It specifies CARKGDGGDEQFF. Full variable domain (outside the CDR3, taken from reference TRBV2 and TRBJ2-1): EPEVTQTPSHQVTQMGQEVILRCVPISNHLYFYWYRQILGQKVEFLVSFYNNEISEKSEIFDDQFSVERPDGSNFTLKIRSTKLEDSAMYFCARKGDGGDEQFFGPGTRLTVL.

V and J are TRBV3-1 (or the pseudogene TRBV3-2) and TRBJ2-5, with a weak D call TRBD2 (6 bases). The V gene lost 4 bases and the J gene lost 2 bases, with 14 bases spanning the gap. Germline values: CDR1 LGHDT, CDR2 YNNKEL (reference sequence). The CDR3 has 15 amino acids. The CDR3 DNA follows: TGTGCCAGCAGCCTGGGGGGATTCGGGCAAGAGACCCAGTACTTC. It encodes CASSLGGFGQETQYF.

The chain is built from TRBV6-2 or TRBV6-3 and TRBJ1-5; maybe TRBD1 (5 bases). Trimming took off 0 bases at V and 4 bases at J, with 13 bases between the two ends. The CDR3 totals 16 residues. The germline gives CDR1 MNHEY, CDR2 SVGEGT. This chain's CDR3 is CASSYSGLLDNQPQHF. Written as DNA, the CDR3 is TGTGCCAGCAGTTACTCGGGACTGTTGGATAATCAGCCCCAGCATTTT.

V and J are TRBV5-1 and TRBJ1-1; 11 bases fit TRBD1. This CDR3 has 15 residues. Germline V gives CDR1 SGHRS, CDR2 YFSETQ. The V and J ends lost 1 base and 4 bases, in that order; junction bases with no gene match: 3. CDR3 nucleotide sequence: TGCGCCAGCAGCTTGAGGACAGGGGGCCCCACTGAAGCTTTCTTT. The encoded protein is CASSLRTGGPTEAFF.

As DNA, the CDR3 is TGTGCCAGCAGTTTAATCAGGACAGGGAGAAACAATCAGCCCCAGCATTTT. Residues: CASSLIRTGRNNQPQHF. The chain recombines TRBV28 with TRBJ1-5; TRBD1 matches at 8 bases. Germline lookup yields CDR1 MDHEN and CDR2 SYDVKM. The CDR3 extends over 17 amino acids. With V trimmed by 2 bases and J by 3 bases, 9 bases remained unmatched.

The rearrangement links TRBV29-1 to TRBJ2-3; possibly TRBD2 for D (6 bases). V was trimmed by 4 bases and J by 2 bases, leaving 16 bases between them. This CDR3 spans 15 amino acids. Germline V gene data show CDR1 as SQVTM and CDR2 as ANQGSEA. In nucleotides, the CDR3 is TGCAGCGTTGCCGGACTACGGGGCTACACAGATACGCAGTATTTT. This sequence encodes CSVAGLRGYTDTQYF.

V usage is TRBV28 and J usage is TRBJ1-2; no definite D call. Germline CDR1 and CDR2: MDHEN and SYDVKM. With 7 bases removed from V and 3 bases from J, the gap between germline ends came to 15 bases. The CDR3 has 14 amino acids. The CDR3 DNA reads as TGTGCCAGCAATCACCCTGTCCGGTACTATGGCTACACCTTC. This gives the protein CASNHPVRYYGYTF.

The chain uses TRBV3-1 (or the pseudogene TRBV3-2) and TRBJ1-4; unclear D gene. Germline assignment: CDR1 LGHDT and CDR2 YNNKEL (reference sequence). The CDR3 runs to 13 residues. The V end was cut by 1 base, the J end by 5 bases, with 5 bases between. The CDR3 reads CASSQGPNEKLFF. Here the CDR3 DNA reads TGTGCCAGCAGCCAAGGGCCGAATGAAAAACTGTTTTTT.

The rearrangement joins TRBV27 to TRBJ2-1; D uncertain. Germline values: CDR1 MNHEY, CDR2 SMNVEV (reference sequence). CDR3 length equals 13 residues. V was cut by 3 bases and J by 5 bases, with 8 bases left in between. In nucleotides, the CDR3 is TGTGCCAGCAGTTTGGTAAACAACAATGAGCAGTTCTTC. It specifies CASSLVNNNEQFF.

The rearrangement uses TRBV19 and TRBJ2-7; tentative D call: TRBD1 (6 bases). The CDR3 is 15 residues long. From germline, CDR1 is LNHDA and CDR2 SQIVND (reference sequence). Trimming pared 5 bases from V and 0 bases from J, leaving 14 bases between. The chain's CDR3 is CASSPALGASYEQYF. The CDR3 nucleotides are TGTGCCAGTAGTCCTGCCCTGGGGGCCTCCTACGAGCAGTACTTC.

The J gene is TRBJ1-2, the V gene TRBV9; 12 nucleotides agree with TRBD1. CDR3 length equals 15 residues. The germline CDR1 and CDR2 sequences are SGDLS and YYNGEE. J gave up 6 bases and V 2 bases, and 5 bases lay outside the gene matches. CDR3 coding DNA: TGTGCCAGCAGCGTCGGGACAGGGGGCTTCAATGGCTACACCTTC. It encodes CASSVGTGGFNGYTF. Full variable domain (missing parts from reference TRBV9 and TRBJ1-2): DSGVTQTPKHLITATGQRVTLRCSPRSGDLSVYWYQQSLDQGLQFLIQYYNGEERAKGNILERFSAQQFPDLHSELNLSSLELGDSALYFCASSVGTGGFNGYTFGSGTRLTVV.

This clone has a handful of counts. The CDR3 bases are TGTGCCAGCAGTTTAGTACAGGCCTACGAGCAGTACTTC. This sequence encodes CASSLVQAYEQYF. The chain employs TRBV12-3 or TRBV12-4 and TRBJ2-7; D may be TRBD1 (5 bases). CDR3 length: 13 residues. Trimming cost V 1 base and J 2 bases, with 6 bases left between them.

The chain couples TRBV19 to TRBJ1-1, with 9 bases identical to TRBD1. The germline V gene has CDR1 LNHDA and CDR2 SQIVND (reference sequence). The V gene end was trimmed by 7 bases and the J gene end by 0 bases; junction bases not matched to a gene: 6. This CDR3 region has 15 residues. As DNA, the CDR3 is TGTGCCAGTACCTGGACAGGGGCGTTGAACACTGAAGCTTTCTTT. Translated: CASTWTGALNTEAFF.

The chain joins TRBV15 to TRBJ2-7; TRBD2 might be the D (5 bases). In germline, CDR1 is LNHNV, CDR2 YYDKDF (reference sequence). Trimming left V 5 bases short and J 6 bases short, with 14 bases between. CDR3 length equals 13 residues. CDR3 bases: TGTGCCACCAGCTCCCCGGTACGGGGCGAGCAGTACTTC. This gives the protein CATSSPVRGEQYF.

The chain is built from TRBV28 and TRBJ1-2; 11 positions match TRBD1. The CDR3 loop spans 15 amino acids. Looked up from germline, CDR1 is MDHEN and CDR2 is SYDVKM. V shed 6 bases and J 8 bases; nucleotides not matched to a gene: 11. For the CDR3, the DNA is TGTGCCAGCAGCACACCCGGGACAGGGGGTAAAGGCTACACCTTC. Its translation: CASSTPGTGGKGYTF.

Here the CDR3 reads CASSLSGRVYYGYTF. DNA of the CDR3: TGTGCCAGCAGTTTATCAGGCAGGGTTTACTATGGCTACACCTTC. The rearrangement uses TRBV27 and TRBJ1-2, with D tentatively TRBD1 (5 bases). V shed 0 bases and J shed 3 bases, with 11 bases lying between them. CDR1 MNHEY and CDR2 SMNVEV come from the germline V gene (reference sequence). The CDR3 loop spans 15 amino acids.

J is TRBJ1-1 and V is TRBV29-1; tentatively, D is TRBD1 (6 bases). Germline CDR1 reads SQVTM; CDR2 reads ANQGSEA. Between the trimmed V and J ends, which lost 0 bases and 0 bases, there was a span of 26 bases. The CDR3 extends over 20 amino acids. The CDR3 DNA reads TGCAGCGTTGAAGATGTTCTGGTGGGGAGAGGGGGTTTGATGAACACTGAAGCTTTCTTT. It codes for CSVEDVLVGRGGLMNTEAFF. The full variable domain, rest sourced from reference TRBV29-1 and TRBJ1-1, is SAVISQKPSRDICQRGTSLTIQCQVDSQVTMMFWYRQQPGQSLTLIATANQGSEATYESGFVIDKFPISRPNLTFSTLTVSNMSPEDSSIYLCSVEDVLVGRGGLMNTEAFFGQGTRLTVV.

The chain has TRBV6-5 and TRBJ1-4; TRBD1 might be the D (6 bases). V gave up 2 bases and J gave up 2 bases, with 12 bases separating them. Germline V lookup: CDR1 MNHEY, CDR2 SVGAGI. CDR3 length equals 16 residues. The CDR3 sequence: CASSYRRGLTNEKLFF. The CDR3 DNA reads TGTGCCAGCAGTTACAGGCGGGGGCTCACTAATGAAAAACTGTTTTTT.

The chain carries TRBV2 and TRBJ2-4, with 12 bases that match TRBD2. The CDR3 has 15 residues. Trimming removed 5 bases from V and 8 bases from J; junction bases left unmatched: 7. The germline V gene encodes CDR1 SNHLY and CDR2 FYNNEI. The CDR3: CASSSLAGGRDIQYF. The CDR3 DNA reads TGTGCCAGCAGTTCCCTAGCGGGGGGGCGAGACATTCAGTACTTC.

The chain joins TRBV24-1 to TRBJ2-3; 10 bases fit TRBD2. The ends lost 4 bases at V and 2 bases at J; junction bases unmatched: 5. Looked up from germline, CDR1 is KGHDR and CDR2 is SFDVKD. The CDR3 covers 16 residues. The DNA for the CDR3 is TGTGCCACCAGTGACACTAGCGGGACCTACACAGATACGCAGTATTTT. Amino acids: CATSDTSGTYTDTQYF.